Below, 7 T cell receptor beta chains from the same sample are listed, as sequenced in a study of Graves' ophthalmopathy and Graves' hyperthyroidism. TCR beta CDR3 amplification used RNA transcripts. Second-round multiplex PCR came after first-round RT-PCR with HTBI primers. TCRdb re-derived calls from the multiplex PCR reads in MiXCR, one entry per CDR3 protein. The sample lists 200,000 to 300,000 distinct CDR3 sequences, 45% occurring once. Sequenced sample: peripheral blood. These receptors were taken from an adult man with Graves' ophthalmopathy.

The chain carries TRBV2 and TRBJ1-6; the match to TRBD1 covers 9 bases. V was pared by 7 bases and J by 4 bases, with 5 bases of the junction left unmatched. Germline V CDR1 and CDR2: SNHLY, FYNNEI. This CDR3 comprises 15 residues. CDR3: CASMVGQGYNSPLHF. The DNA for the CDR3 is TGTGCCAGCATGGTCGGACAGGGGTATAATTCACCCCTCCACTTT.

This clonotype appeared many times. J is TRBJ2-7 and V is TRBV5-1; D unresolved. Germline-derived CDR1 and CDR2 are SGHRS and YFSETQ. Trimming took off 0 bases at V and 5 bases at J, with 3 bases between the two ends. This CDR3 comprises 11 residues. CDR3 sequence: CASSLGHEQYF. The CDR3 region has the DNA TGCGCCAGCAGCTTGGGACACGAGCAGTACTTC.

This clonotype was picked up a small number of times. Relative to the germline gene, one junction end is altered; a read error may explain this. The chain links TRBV7-8 to TRBJ2-7; 7 positions match TRBD1. Germline CDR1 is SGHVS and CDR2 is FQNEAQ. The CDR3 totals 13 residues. CDR3 DNA sequence: TGCGCCAGCAGCCAAGTCACAGGGGACGAGCAGTACTTC. Its protein is CASSQVTGDEQYF.

The CDR3 nucleotides read TGTGCCAGTATTATGCAGGGCGAAGATGGCGACTACACCTTC. Protein product: CASIMQGEDGDYTF. The chain uses TRBV19 and TRBJ1-2, with D possibly TRBD1 on 5 matching bases. The CDR3 has 14 amino acids. CDR1 is LNHDA and CDR2 is SQIVND in the germline V gene (reference sequence). Trimming removed 7 bases at V and 10 bases at J, with 22 bases between.

Remarks on this clonotype: An end of the junction does not agree with germline; a read error may underlie this. The chain carries TRBV5-5 and TRBJ1-4, with TRBD1 identical over 10 bases. The CDR3 covers 14 residues. Germline V gene sequence: CDR1 SGHKS, CDR2 YYEKEE (reference sequence). The CDR3 is CASSKDRGSEKLVF. The CDR3 bases are TGTGCCAGCAGCAAGGACAGGGGGAGTGAAAAACTGGTTTTT. The complete variable domain, with remaining parts taken from reference TRBV5-5 and TRBJ1-4, reads DAGVTQSPTHLIKTRGQQVTLRCSPISGHKSVSWYQQVLGQGPQFIFQYYEKEERGRGNFPDRFSARQFPNYSSELNVNALLLGDSALYLCASSKDRGSEKLVFGSGTQLSVL.

This chain joins TRBV7-6 and TRBJ1-1; tentatively, D is TRBD1 (5 bases). Germline V gene sequence: CDR1 SGHVS, CDR2 FNYEAQ. V lost 2 bases and J 8 bases, leaving 15 bases between the germline ends. The CDR3 consists of 14 residues. Here the CDR3 DNA reads TGTGCCAGCAGCTTACGGTCGGGATGGACAGAAGCTTTCTTT. It encodes CASSLRSGWTEAFF. The full variable domain, in which reference TRBV7-6 and TRBJ1-1 provide the parts outside the CDR3, is GAGVSQSPRYKVTKRGQDVALRCDPISGHVSLYWYRQALGQGPEFLTYFNYEAQQDKSGLPNDRFSAERPEGSISTLTIQRTEQRDSAMYRCASSLRSGWTEAFFGQGTRLTVV.

This chain joins TRBV7-9 and TRBJ2-5; D is unresolved. The CDR3 is made up of 13 amino acids. The V gene lost 5 bases and the J gene lost 2 bases, with 9 bases spanning the gap. Germline CDR1 SEHNR, CDR2 FQNEAQ (reference sequence). The DNA for the CDR3 is TGTGCCAGCAGCCTAAACCGTCAAGAGACCCAGTACTTC. Its translation: CASSLNRQETQYF.